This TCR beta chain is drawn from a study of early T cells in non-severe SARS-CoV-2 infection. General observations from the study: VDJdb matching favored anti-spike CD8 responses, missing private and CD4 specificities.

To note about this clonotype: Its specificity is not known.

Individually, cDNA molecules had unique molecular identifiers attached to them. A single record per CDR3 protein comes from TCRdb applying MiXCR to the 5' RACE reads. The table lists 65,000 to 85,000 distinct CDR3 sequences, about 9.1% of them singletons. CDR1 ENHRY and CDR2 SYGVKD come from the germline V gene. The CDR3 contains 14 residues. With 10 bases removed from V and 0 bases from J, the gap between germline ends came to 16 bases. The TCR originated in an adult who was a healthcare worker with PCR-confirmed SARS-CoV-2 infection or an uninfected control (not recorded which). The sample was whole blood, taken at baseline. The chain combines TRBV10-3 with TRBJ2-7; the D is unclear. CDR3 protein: CATRLEGGSYEQYF. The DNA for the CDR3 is TGTGCCACCCGACTCGAAGGCGGCTCCTACGAGCAGTACTTC.